These 23 T cell receptor beta chains originate from one sample sequenced in a study of cytomegalovirus exposure and HLA in healthy donors. The PCR made use of 60 Vbeta and 13 Jbeta primers. The method was immunoSEQ multiplex PCR; TCRdb's version includes in-frame clones alone and lacks a portion of them. The sample contains 140,000 to 150,000 clones, 60% to 80% of which appear only once. The specimen sequenced was PBMCs. The source is a woman in her twenties or thirties in good health and CMV-seronegative.

This chain joins TRBV4-2 and TRBJ2-7; D may be TRBD2 (6 bases). There are 14 residues in the CDR3. Germline V CDR1 and CDR2: LGHNA, YNFKEQ. Trimming pared 4 bases from V and 6 bases from J, leaving 16 bases between. The CDR3 protein is CASSRSSSAGEQYF. The CDR3 nucleotides read TGTGCCAGCAGCCGCTCGTCTAGCGCCGGCGAGCAGTACTTC.

The chain recombines TRBV6-1 with TRBJ1-2, with D perhaps matching TRBD1 (5 bases). The CDR3 loop spans 14 amino acids. V was pared by 1 base and J by 4 bases, with 10 bases between. Germline lookup yields CDR1 MNHNS and CDR2 SASEGT. The CDR3 is CASSEGIGAYGYTF. The CDR3 coding sequence is TGTGCCAGCAGTGAAGGGATAGGGGCCTATGGCTACACCTTC.

The rearrangement links TRBV10-3 to TRBJ2-7; 8 nucleotides line up with TRBD2. The CDR3 is made up of 16 amino acids. The V segment lost 0 bases and the J segment 9 bases; nucleotides outside the gene matches: 13. Germline lookup yields CDR1 ENHRY and CDR2 SYGVKD. CDR3 amino acids: CAISESVGLVQLGQYF. CDR3 DNA: TGTGCCATCAGTGAGTCCGTGGGACTAGTCCAATTAGGGCAGTACTTC.

The V call is TRBV6-6, the J call TRBJ1-5, with TRBD1 as a possible D gene (5 bases). CDR3 length: 15 amino acids. Germline CDR1 and CDR2: MNHNY and SVGAGI (reference sequence). The ends were cut back, 7 bases at V and 4 bases at J, with 17 bases in the middle. Written as DNA, the CDR3 is TGTGCCAGCAAGCTTGGGGGGGTAGATAATCAGCCCCAGCATTTT. It specifies CASKLGGVDNQPQHF.

The V and J genes are TRBV9 and TRBJ2-1, with 11 positions matching TRBD2. CDR1 is SGDLS and CDR2 is YYNGEE in the germline V gene. This CDR3 comprises 16 residues. With V trimmed by 0 bases and J by 3 bases, 2 bases remained unmatched. The DNA of the CDR3 is TGTGCCAGCAGCGTAGAGCTAGCGGGGGGCTACAATGAGCAGTTCTTC. It yields the protein CASSVELAGGYNEQFF.

The J gene is TRBJ1-2, the V gene TRBV4-3; D uncertain. Trimming removed 3 bases at V and 2 bases at J, with 16 bases between. The CDR3 is 16 amino acids. CDR1 is LGHNA, CDR2 YSLEER, per germline. The CDR3 DNA is TGCGCCAGCAGCCACGGACCTAGCCCGGGGAACTATGGCTACACCTTC. This codes for CASSHGPSPGNYGYTF.

The chain joins TRBV10-3 to TRBJ1-5, with TRBD1 as a possible D gene (6 bases). Trimming pared 3 bases from V and 0 bases from J, leaving 6 bases between. CDR3 length: 14 residues. Looked up from germline, CDR1 is ENHRY and CDR2 is SYGVKD. The CDR3 DNA reads TGTGCCATCAGTGACAGGGGTAGCAATCAGCCCCAGCATTTT. Protein sequence: CAISDRGSNQPQHF.

V and J are TRBV5-1 and TRBJ1-1; no definite D call. Germline V gene data show CDR1 as SGHRS and CDR2 as YFSETQ. The CDR3 runs 15 residues. Trimming took 0 bases from V and 1 from J, leaving 10 bases between them. CDR3 DNA sequence: TGCGCCAGCAGCTTGGAGCGGATTCCGAACACTGAAGCTTTCTTT. The encoded protein is CASSLERIPNTEAFF.

The genes are TRBV13 and TRBJ1-4, with 7 positions matching TRBD1. CDR1 is PRHDT and CDR2 is FYEKMQ in the germline V gene (reference sequence). CDR3 size: 14 residues. V shed 4 bases, J shed 4 bases, and the junction held 3 bases outside the gene matches. This CDR3 reads CASSSGQYNEKLFF. CDR3 in DNA: TGTGCCAGCAGCTCGGGACAGTATAATGAAAAACTGTTTTTT.

The chain is built from TRBV7-3 and TRBJ2-1; 13 nucleotides align to TRBD2. This CDR3 is 17 amino acids long. The germline V gene encodes CDR1 SGHTA and CDR2 FQGTGA. Trimming removed 5 bases from V and 7 bases from J; junction bases left unmatched: 11. The CDR3 spells CASSVGLAGVVKNEQFF. CDR3 nucleotide sequence: TGTGCCAGCAGCGTAGGACTAGCGGGGGTAGTTAAGAATGAGCAGTTCTTC.

This clone was found once. The rearrangement uses TRBV6-5 and TRBJ1-2; tentative D call: TRBD1 (5 bases). CDR1 is MNHEY and CDR2 is SVGAGI in the germline V gene. The CDR3 contains 14 residues. V lost 3 bases, J lost 6 bases, and 14 bases lay in between. The CDR3: CASSYLGQGDGYTF. DNA for the CDR3: TGTGCCAGCAGTTATCTTGGACAAGGCGATGGCTACACCTTC.

This clone was recorded only once. This chain links TRBV5-6 with TRBJ2-7, with D uncertain. Trimming pared 2 bases from V and 6 bases from J, leaving 12 bases between. The CDR3 length is 13 residues. Looked up from germline, CDR1 is SGHDT and CDR2 is YYEEEE. CDR3 protein: CASSFDSVAEQYF. In DNA, the CDR3 is TGTGCCAGCAGCTTCGATTCCGTGGCCGAGCAGTACTTC.

V is TRBV19 and J is TRBJ2-1; TRBD2 aligns across 12 bases. J was trimmed by 2 bases and V by 4 bases; bases with no gene match: 0. The CDR3 sequence is 15 residues long. CDR1 is LNHDA, CDR2 SQIVND, per germline (reference sequence). CDR3 nucleotides: TGTGCCAGTAGTAGGACTAGCGGGGCCTACAATGAGCAGTTCTTC. Translated: CASSRTSGAYNEQFF.

The chain joins TRBV19 to TRBJ2-2; D is perhaps TRBD1 (5 bases). V was pared by 2 bases and J by 0 bases, with 7 bases between. Per germline, CDR1 LNHDA and CDR2 SQIVND (reference sequence). The CDR3 spans 15 residues. The CDR3 sequence: CASSILGANTGELFF. The CDR3 nucleotides read TGTGCCAGTAGTATACTAGGGGCGAACACCGGGGAGCTGTTTTTT.

The chain joins TRBV5-1 to TRBJ2-1; 11 bases agree with TRBD2. The CDR3 runs to 14 residues. Germline CDR1 and CDR2: SGHRS and YFSETQ. V lost 1 base, J lost 9 bases, and 3 bases stayed unmatched. Written as DNA, the CDR3 is TGCGCCAGCAGCTTGTCTAGCGGGGGGACTGAGCAGTTCTTC. Amino acid sequence: CASSLSSGGTEQFF.

Concerning this clone: The same CDR3 arises from other DNA sequences in this sample as well. The chain carries TRBV29-1 and TRBJ1-1; no reliable D call. Germline V CDR1 and CDR2: SQVTM, ANQGSEA. This CDR3 comprises 11 residues. V dropped 7 bases and J dropped 0 bases, with 6 bases sitting between them. CDR3 DNA: TGCAGCGCGACTGTGAACACTGAAGCTTTCTTT. It codes for CSATVNTEAFF.

V usage is TRBV7-8 and J usage is TRBJ1-3; D uncertain. Per the germline V gene, CDR1 is SGHVS and CDR2 is FQNEAQ. Trimming pared 8 bases from V and 0 bases from J, leaving 11 bases between. The CDR3 totals 14 residues. CDR3 DNA sequence: TGTGCCAGCGGGATCGGGAGCTCTGGAAACACCATATATTTT. It specifies CASGIGSSGNTIYF.

This chain connects TRBV7-6 to TRBJ2-5, with 11 bases that match TRBD2. Germline V gene sequence: CDR1 SGHVS, CDR2 FNYEAQ. Trimming cost V 1 base and J 3 bases; bases outside gene matches: 4. This CDR3 contains 16 residues. CDR3 region: CASSLGEGLAEETQYF. For the CDR3, the DNA is TGTGCCAGCAGCTTAGGAGAGGGACTAGCGGAAGAGACCCAGTACTTC.

This chain connects TRBV6-5 to TRBJ2-7, with 7 bases fitting TRBD1. V shed 0 bases, J shed 2 bases, and the junction held 1 base outside the gene matches. Germline CDR1 is MNHEY and CDR2 is SVGAGI. CDR3 size: 14 residues. The CDR3 loop is CASSYSGQTYEQYF. The CDR3, as DNA: TGTGCCAGCAGTTACTCGGGACAGACCTACGAGCAGTACTTC.

This rearrangement joins TRBV25-1 to TRBJ1-1; 11 bases match TRBD1. Trimming took 2 bases from V and 7 from J; bases not matched to a gene: 9. There are 16 residues in the CDR3. Germline V lookup: CDR1 MGHDK, CDR2 SYGVNS. CDR3 in amino acids: CASSEGLDRGQGEAFF. The CDR3 coding sequence is TGTGCCAGCAGTGAAGGTCTGGACAGGGGGCAGGGTGAAGCTTTCTTT.

The genes are TRBV28 and TRBJ1-2, with TRBD1 matching over 9 bases. This CDR3 comprises 16 residues. Germline CDR1 and CDR2: MDHEN and SYDVKM. Trimming cost V 5 bases and J 4 bases; bases outside gene matches: 11. The CDR3 is CASSPPGQGVAYGYTF. DNA for the CDR3: TGTGCCAGCAGTCCTCCGGGACAGGGAGTTGCCTATGGCTACACCTTC.

This chain joins TRBV9 and TRBJ2-5, with TRBD2 matching over 14 bases. V lost 4 bases and J lost 4; bases outside the gene matches: 12. Per the germline V gene, CDR1 is SGDLS and CDR2 is YYNGEE. The CDR3 is 18 amino acids. CDR3 DNA sequence: TGTGCCAGCAGCCCCGCGTGGACTAGCGGGGGGACGGGAGAGACCCAGTACTTC. This codes for CASSPAWTSGGTGETQYF.

The chain employs TRBV2 and TRBJ1-5; 7 positions agree with TRBD1. CDR1 and CDR2 (germline): SNHLY, FYNNEI. This CDR3 region has 13 residues. The ends lost 8 bases at V and 1 base at J; junction bases unmatched: 2. The CDR3 region has the DNA TGTGCCAGCCAGACAGGGAGCAATCAGCCCCAGCATTTT. This codes for CASQTGSNQPQHF.